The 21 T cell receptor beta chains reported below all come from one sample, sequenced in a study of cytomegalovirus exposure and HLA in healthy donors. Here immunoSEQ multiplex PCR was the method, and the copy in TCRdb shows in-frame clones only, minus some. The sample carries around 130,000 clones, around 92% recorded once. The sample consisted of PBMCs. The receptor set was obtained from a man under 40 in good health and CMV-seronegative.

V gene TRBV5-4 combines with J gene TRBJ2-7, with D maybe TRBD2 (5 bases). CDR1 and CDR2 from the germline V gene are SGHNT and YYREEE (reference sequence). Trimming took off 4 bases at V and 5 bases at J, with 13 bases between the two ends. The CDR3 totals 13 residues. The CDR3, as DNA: TGTGCCAGCAGCCGGGGAGAGGGAAACGAGCAGTACTTC. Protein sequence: CASSRGEGNEQYF. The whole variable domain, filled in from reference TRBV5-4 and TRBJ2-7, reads ETGVTQSPTHLIKTRGQQVTLRCSSQSGHNTVSWYQQALGQGPQFIFQYYREEENGRGNFPPRFSGLQFPNYSSELNVNALELDDSALYLCASSRGEGNEQYFGPGTRLTVT.

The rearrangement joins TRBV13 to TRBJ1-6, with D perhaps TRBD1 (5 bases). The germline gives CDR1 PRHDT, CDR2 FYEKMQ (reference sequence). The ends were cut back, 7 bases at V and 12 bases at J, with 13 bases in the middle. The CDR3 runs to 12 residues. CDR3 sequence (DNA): TGTGCCAGCACCCCGCCGGGGGGACCCCTCCACTTT. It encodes CASTPPGGPLHF.

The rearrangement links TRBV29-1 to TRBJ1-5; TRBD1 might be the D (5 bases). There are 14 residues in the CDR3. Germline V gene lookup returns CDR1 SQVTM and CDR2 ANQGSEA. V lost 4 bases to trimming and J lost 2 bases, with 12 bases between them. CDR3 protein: CSVAVGLGNQPQHF. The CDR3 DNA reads TGCAGCGTTGCGGTGGGGCTGGGCAATCAGCCCCAGCATTTT.

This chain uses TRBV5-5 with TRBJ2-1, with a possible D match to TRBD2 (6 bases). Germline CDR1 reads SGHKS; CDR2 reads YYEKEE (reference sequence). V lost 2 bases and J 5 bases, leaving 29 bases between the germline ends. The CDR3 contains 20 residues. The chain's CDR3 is CASSFPVVLYSLPGDNEQFF. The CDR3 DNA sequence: TGTGCCAGCAGCTTCCCGGTAGTGCTCTATTCGCTACCGGGGGACAATGAGCAGTTCTTC.

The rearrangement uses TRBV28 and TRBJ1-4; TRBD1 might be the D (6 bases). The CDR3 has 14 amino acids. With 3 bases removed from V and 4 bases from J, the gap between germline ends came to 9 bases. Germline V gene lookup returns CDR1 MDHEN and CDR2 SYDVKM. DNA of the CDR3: TGTGCCAGCAGTTTTACAGGGATTAATGAAAAACTGTTTTTT. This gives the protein CASSFTGINEKLFF.

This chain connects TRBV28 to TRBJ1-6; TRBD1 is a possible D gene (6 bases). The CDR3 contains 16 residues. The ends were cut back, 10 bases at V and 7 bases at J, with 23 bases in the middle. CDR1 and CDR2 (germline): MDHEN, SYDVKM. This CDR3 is CATTVLTGTQNSPLHF. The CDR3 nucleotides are TGTGCCACCACCGTCTTGACCGGGACACAAAATTCACCCCTCCACTTT.

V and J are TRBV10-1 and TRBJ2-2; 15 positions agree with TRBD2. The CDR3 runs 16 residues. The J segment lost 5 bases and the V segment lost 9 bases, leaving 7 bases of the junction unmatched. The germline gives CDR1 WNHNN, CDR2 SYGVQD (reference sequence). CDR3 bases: TGCGCCAGTGGGACTAGCGGGGGGCCGGGGACCGGGGAGCTGTTTTTT. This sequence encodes CASGTSGGPGTGELFF.

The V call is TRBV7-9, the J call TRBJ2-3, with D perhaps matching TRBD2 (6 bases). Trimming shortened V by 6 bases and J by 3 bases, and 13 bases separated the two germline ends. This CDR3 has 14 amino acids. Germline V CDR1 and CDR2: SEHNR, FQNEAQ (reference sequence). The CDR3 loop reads CASSLSGGTDTQYF. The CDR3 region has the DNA TGTGCCAGCAGTCTCTCCGGGGGAACAGATACGCAGTATTTT.

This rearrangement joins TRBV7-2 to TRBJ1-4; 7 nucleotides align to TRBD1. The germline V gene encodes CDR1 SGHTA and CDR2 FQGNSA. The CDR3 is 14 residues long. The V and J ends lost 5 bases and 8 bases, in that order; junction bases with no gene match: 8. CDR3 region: CASSPTGSMEKLFF. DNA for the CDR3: TGTGCCAGCAGCCCGACAGGGTCGATGGAAAAACTGTTTTTT.

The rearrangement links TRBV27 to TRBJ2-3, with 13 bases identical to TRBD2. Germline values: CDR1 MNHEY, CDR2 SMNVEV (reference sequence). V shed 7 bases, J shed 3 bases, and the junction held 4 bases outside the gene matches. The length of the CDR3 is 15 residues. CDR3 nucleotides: TGTGCCAGCAACCTGGGACTAGCGGGGACAGATACGCAGTATTTT. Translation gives CASNLGLAGTDTQYF.

The CDR3 region is CASNPPGSEQYF. The CDR3 nucleotides read TGTGCCAGCAACCCCCCGGGATCCGAGCAGTACTTC. This sequence joins TRBV7-6 and TRBJ2-7; D possibly corresponds to TRBD2 (5 bases). In germline, CDR1 is SGHVS, CDR2 FNYEAQ. This CDR3 is built from 12 residues. Trimming took off 7 bases at V and 6 bases at J, with 13 bases between the two ends.

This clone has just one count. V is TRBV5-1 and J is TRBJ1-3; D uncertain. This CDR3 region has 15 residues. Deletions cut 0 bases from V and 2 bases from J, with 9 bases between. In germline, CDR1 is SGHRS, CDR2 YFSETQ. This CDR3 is CASSLDAGTGNTIYF. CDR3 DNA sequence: TGCGCCAGCAGCTTGGATGCGGGGACTGGAAACACCATATATTTT.

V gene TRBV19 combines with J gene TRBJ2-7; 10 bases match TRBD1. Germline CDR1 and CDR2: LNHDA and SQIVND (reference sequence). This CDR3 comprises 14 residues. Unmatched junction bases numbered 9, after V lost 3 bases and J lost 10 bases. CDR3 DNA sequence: TGTGCCAGTAGTATGTTGGGACAGGGGAGGGATCAGTACTTC. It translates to CASSMLGQGRDQYF.

CDR3 sequence (DNA): TGTGCCAGCAGTTACGATTACTCTCAGCCCCAGCATTTT. Residues: CASSYDYSQPQHF. This chain joins TRBV6-5 and TRBJ1-5; D gene ambiguous. V was trimmed by 2 bases and J by 6 bases, leaving 8 bases between them. The V gene's germline CDR1 is MNHEY and CDR2 SVGAGI. The length of the CDR3 is 13 residues.

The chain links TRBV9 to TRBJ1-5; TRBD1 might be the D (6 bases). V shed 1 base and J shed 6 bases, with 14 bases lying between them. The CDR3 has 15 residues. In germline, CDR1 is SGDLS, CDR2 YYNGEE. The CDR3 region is CASSVSTGPTQPQHF. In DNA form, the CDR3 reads TGTGCCAGCAGCGTATCTACAGGGCCCACTCAGCCCCAGCATTTT.

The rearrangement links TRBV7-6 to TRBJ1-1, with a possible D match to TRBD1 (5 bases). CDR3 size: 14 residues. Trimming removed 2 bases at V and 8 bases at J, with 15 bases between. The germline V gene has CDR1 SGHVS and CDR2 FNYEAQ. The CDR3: CASSLQSGGTEAFF. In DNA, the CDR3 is TGTGCCAGCAGCTTACAATCGGGCGGGACCGAAGCTTTCTTT.

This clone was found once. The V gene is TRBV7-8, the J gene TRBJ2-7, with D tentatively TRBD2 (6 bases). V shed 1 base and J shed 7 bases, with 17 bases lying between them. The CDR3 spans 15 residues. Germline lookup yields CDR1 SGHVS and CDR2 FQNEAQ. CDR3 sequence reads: CASSLVGGREGEQYF. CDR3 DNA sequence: TGTGCCAGCAGCTTAGTCGGAGGGCGCGAGGGGGAGCAGTACTTC.

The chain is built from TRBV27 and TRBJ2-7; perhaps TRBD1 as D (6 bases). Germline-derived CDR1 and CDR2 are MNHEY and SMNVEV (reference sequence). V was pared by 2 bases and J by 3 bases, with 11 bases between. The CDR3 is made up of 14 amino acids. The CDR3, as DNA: TGTGCCAGCAGTTTAGGGGACACATACTACGAGCAGTACTTC. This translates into CASSLGDTYYEQYF.

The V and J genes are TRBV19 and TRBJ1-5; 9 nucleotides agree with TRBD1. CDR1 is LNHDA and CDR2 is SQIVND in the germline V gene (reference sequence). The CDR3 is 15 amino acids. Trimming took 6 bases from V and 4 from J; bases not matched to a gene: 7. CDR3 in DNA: TGTGCCAGTAGGGACGACAGGGGGAAAAATCAGCCCCAGCATTTT. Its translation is CASRDDRGKNQPQHF.

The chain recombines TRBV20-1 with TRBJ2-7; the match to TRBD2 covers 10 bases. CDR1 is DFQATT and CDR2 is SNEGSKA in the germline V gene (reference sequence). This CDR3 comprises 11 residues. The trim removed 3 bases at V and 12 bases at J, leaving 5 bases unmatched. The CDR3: CSARASGGMYF. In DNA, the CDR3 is TGCAGTGCTAGGGCTAGCGGGGGAATGTACTTC.

CDR3 bases: TGTGCCAGCAGCATTGAGTCGGGGAGTGGAGGCTACACCTTC. It translates to CASSIESGSGGYTF. The rearrangement uses TRBV5-4 and TRBJ1-2; D unclear. V lost 4 bases, J lost 8 bases, and 18 bases lay in between. CDR1 is SGHNT and CDR2 is YYREEE in the germline V gene (reference sequence). CDR3 length: 14 amino acids.